A single count supports the clone carrying this T cell receptor beta chain. Sequencing was performed with immunoSEQ multiplex PCR; in TCRdb, only in-frame clones are kept and a portion is missing. The table has 75,000 to 95,000 clones, about 94% seen once. This sample is drawn from a study of technical replicates of blood from several donors. V gave up 4 bases and J gave up 5 bases; unmatched junction bases: 5. The germline V gene encodes CDR1 MGHRA and CDR2 YSYEKL. The CDR3 totals 14 residues. The rearrangement joins TRBV4-1 to TRBJ2-5; 9 bases align to TRBD1. Material for sequencing was T cells isolated from PBMCs. This TCR derives from a human donor in good health. The CDR3 loop is CASSRPGTGETQYF. DNA of the CDR3: TGCGCCAGCAGCCGACCGGGGACAGGGGAGACCCAGTACTTC.